These 23 T cell receptor beta chains were sequenced from one sample in a study of blood T cell repertoires in COVID-19. The assay was immunoSEQ multiplex PCR, and TCRdb's table has in-frame clones only and misses some. In the table there are some 150,000 clones, approximately 86% of which are singletons. Sequenced: peripheral blood. The receptor source for this set is a man in his fifties or sixties who had recovered from COVID-19.

The genes are TRBV5-1 and TRBJ1-1; no clear D gene. Germline CDR1 and CDR2: SGHRS and YFSETQ. Trimming took 1 base from V and 0 from J, leaving 16 bases between them. This CDR3 region has 17 residues. CDR3 nucleotides: TGCGCCAGCAGCTTGTCCGAACAGACCTACATGAACACTGAAGCTTTCTTT. It translates to CASSLSEQTYMNTEAFF.

The V gene is TRBV6-5, the J gene TRBJ2-1; 9 bases fit TRBD2. This CDR3 spans 14 amino acids. Per the germline V gene, CDR1 is MNHEY and CDR2 is SVGAGI. V was clipped by 6 bases and J by 7 bases; unmatched bases: 7. The CDR3 bases are TGTGCCAGCAGGAAGGCGGGGGGGCAAAATGAGCAGTTCTTC. It encodes CASRKAGGQNEQFF.

The sample holds a few counts of this clone. The rearrangement links TRBV2 to TRBJ2-6; D is perhaps TRBD1 (6 bases). This CDR3 comprises 22 residues. Trimming stripped 6 bases from V and 1 base from J, with 31 bases between. The germline V gene has CDR1 SNHLY and CDR2 FYNNEI. CDR3: CASRSDNPTGKSFWSGANVLTF. CDR3 nucleotides: TGTGCCAGCAGAAGTGACAATCCGACAGGTAAAAGCTTCTGGTCTGGGGCCAACGTCCTGACTTTC.

This clone was found once. The chain combines TRBV6-6 with TRBJ1-5; D possibly corresponds to TRBD1 (6 bases). The CDR3 is 15 amino acids. CDR1 and CDR2 from the germline V gene are MNHNY and SVGAGI (reference sequence). Trimming cost V 7 bases and J 0 bases, with 13 bases left between them. In DNA form, the CDR3 reads TGTGCCAGCAACAGCCGACAGGTTAGCAATCAGCCCCAGCATTTT. This gives the protein CASNSRQVSNQPQHF.

A few counts support this clone. For the CDR3, the DNA is TGTGCCAGCAGTGGGACAGGGAAAAAGTATGGCTACACCTTC. It encodes CASSGTGKKYGYTF. The rearrangement joins TRBV25-1 to TRBJ1-2; TRBD1 matches 8 bases. The junction had 6 bases not matched to a gene; V was cut back by 4 bases and J by 5 bases. Germline V gene lookup returns CDR1 MGHDK and CDR2 SYGVNS. The CDR3 contains 14 residues.

This clone occurred once. The V call is TRBV3-1 (or the pseudogene TRBV3-2), the J call TRBJ2-7; D unclear. This CDR3 contains 12 residues. Germline CDR1 LGHDT, CDR2 YNNKEL (reference sequence). V was cut by 6 bases and J by 1 base, with 7 bases left in between. CDR3 loop: CASSYSSYEQYF. The CDR3 region has the DNA TGTGCCAGCAGTTACAGTTCCTACGAGCAGTACTTC.

This sequence joins TRBV5-1 and TRBJ2-2, with D tentatively TRBD2 (6 bases). Trimming removed 5 bases at V and 6 bases at J, with 11 bases between. CDR1 and CDR2 (germline): SGHRS, YFSETQ. This CDR3 has 13 amino acids. In nucleotides, the CDR3 is TGCGCCAGCAGGGAGACGGGGGCCGGGGAGCTGTTTTTT. It yields the protein CASRETGAGELFF.

Ten or more counts support this clone. The V and J genes are TRBV4-2 and TRBJ1-4, with 7 positions matching TRBD1. V shed 0 bases and J 7 bases; nucleotides not matched to a gene: 5. The length of the CDR3 is 15 residues. Germline CDR1 and CDR2: LGHNA and YNFKEQ. The CDR3 spells CASSQDGDSREKLFF. The CDR3, as DNA: TGTGCCAGCAGCCAAGATGGGGACAGCCGTGAAAAACTGTTTTTT.

The rearrangement links TRBV6-5 to TRBJ2-7; maybe TRBD2 (5 bases). The CDR3 consists of 13 residues. Looked up from germline, CDR1 is MNHEY and CDR2 is SVGAGI. Trimming left V 2 bases short and J 3 bases short, with 8 bases between. Here the CDR3 reads CASSYDYRYEQYF. The CDR3 bases are TGTGCCAGCAGTTACGACTACCGCTACGAGCAGTACTTC.

The chain employs TRBV6-5 and TRBJ2-2; 9 nucleotides line up with TRBD1. Germline CDR1 reads MNHEY; CDR2 reads SVGAGI. With V trimmed by 2 bases and J by 5 bases, 6 bases remained unmatched. This CDR3 has 16 residues. The CDR3 nucleotides are TGTGCCAGCAGTTACCAGACAGGGGGGCCGACCGGGGAGCTGTTTTTT. It encodes CASSYQTGGPTGELFF.

The chain has TRBV29-1 and TRBJ1-3, with 8 bases that match TRBD1. The CDR3 runs 14 residues. Trimming removed 7 bases from V and 6 bases from J; junction bases left unmatched: 11. CDR1 and CDR2 (germline): SQVTM, ANQGSEA. CDR3 sequence reads: CSGVLGQGKNTIYF. The CDR3 region has the DNA TGCAGCGGAGTACTCGGACAGGGTAAAAACACCATATATTTT.

V is TRBV6-5 and J is TRBJ2-1, with TRBD1 matching 8 bases. The CDR3 has 12 residues. CDR1 is MNHEY, CDR2 SVGAGI, per germline. The J segment lost 14 bases and the V segment lost 0 bases, leaving 3 bases of the junction unmatched. DNA for the CDR3: TGTGCCAGCAGTTACTCAGAGGACAGGGAGTTCTTC. It codes for CASSYSEDREFF.

This chain connects TRBV5-1 to TRBJ1-6, with D perhaps matching TRBD1 (5 bases). This CDR3 is built from 16 residues. Trimming took 3 bases from V and 10 from J, leaving 20 bases between them. Germline V gene sequence: CDR1 SGHRS, CDR2 YFSETQ. The CDR3 bases are TGCGCCAGCAGCTCGGAGGGGCCTGGGACTGGCTCACCCCTCCACTTT. Translated, it gives CASSSEGPGTGSPLHF.

This rearrangement joins TRBV6-5 to TRBJ1-1; 9 bases map to TRBD1. The CDR3 runs 14 residues. Germline V gene lookup returns CDR1 MNHEY and CDR2 SVGAGI. J was trimmed by 5 bases and V by 6 bases; bases with no gene match: 7. The CDR3 sequence is CASRVGQGSTEAFF. CDR3 sequence (DNA): TGTGCCAGCAGGGTAGGACAGGGGTCGACTGAAGCTTTCTTT.

This clone was seen a single time. V is TRBV6-5 and J is TRBJ2-6; the D is unclear. Per germline, CDR1 MNHEY and CDR2 SVGAGI. Trimming left V 0 bases short and J 4 bases short, with 10 bases between. The CDR3 totals 16 residues. The CDR3 DNA is TGTGCCAGCAGTTACTCTCGGCGGTCCGGGGCCAACGTCCTGACTTTC. This codes for CASSYSRRSGANVLTF.

The chain links TRBV9 to TRBJ1-3; D is undetermined. Germline V gene lookup returns CDR1 SGDLS and CDR2 YYNGEE. V was trimmed by 0 bases and J by 6 bases, leaving 13 bases between them. CDR3 size: 15 residues. The CDR3 DNA reads as TGTGCCAGCAGCGTAGCTACCGGGGTCGCAAACACCATATATTTT. Encoded protein: CASSVATGVANTIYF.

This clone was seen a single time. V usage is TRBV5-1 and J usage is TRBJ2-6; D might be TRBD1 (6 bases). V was clipped by 3 bases and J by 0 bases, with 10 bases between them. This CDR3 is 16 amino acids long. Germline CDR1 is SGHRS and CDR2 is YFSETQ. Here the CDR3 reads CASSSTGSSGANVLTF. CDR3 in DNA: TGCGCCAGCAGCTCGACAGGCAGCTCTGGGGCCAACGTCCTGACTTTC. Using reference TRBV5-1 and TRBJ2-6 for the parts outside the CDR3, the full variable domain is KAGVTQTPRYLIKTRGQQVTLSCSPISGHRSVSWYQQTPGQGLQFLFEYFSETQRNKGNFPGRFSGRQFSNSRSEMNVSTLELGDSALYLCASSSTGSSGANVLTFGAGSRLTVL.

This chain joins TRBV7-2 and TRBJ2-7; 7 bases are a match to TRBD2. This CDR3 region has 14 residues. Germline CDR1 SGHTA, CDR2 FQGNSA. The V gene end was trimmed by 5 bases and the J gene end by 0 bases; junction bases not matched to a gene: 4. This CDR3 reads CASSAGGSSYEQYF. CDR3 DNA: TGTGCCAGCAGCGCCGGGGGGAGCTCCTACGAGCAGTACTTC.

This sequence joins TRBV19 and TRBJ1-1, with 8 bases aligning to TRBD1. Germline CDR1 LNHDA, CDR2 SQIVND (reference sequence). There are 13 residues in the CDR3. The J segment lost 5 bases and the V segment lost 3 bases, leaving 2 bases of the junction unmatched. CDR3 in DNA: TGTGCCAGTAGTATTCAGGGGGCGACTGAAGCTTTCTTT. Residues: CASSIQGATEAFF. The entire variable domain, with the rest obtained from reference TRBV19 and TRBJ1-1, is as follows: DGGITQSPKYLFRKEGQNVTLSCEQNLNHDAMYWYRQDPGQGLRLIYYSQIVNDFQKGDIAEGYSVSREKKESFPLTVTSAQKNPTAFYLCASSIQGATEAFFGQGTRLTVV.

The V call is TRBV4-2, the J call TRBJ1-2; D is ambiguous. Per the germline V gene, CDR1 is LGHNA and CDR2 is YNFKEQ. There are 15 residues in the CDR3. V dropped 0 bases and J dropped 4 bases, with 12 bases sitting between them. The CDR3 protein is CASSQEREGGYGYTF. DNA for the CDR3: TGTGCCAGCAGCCAAGAAAGGGAAGGAGGCTATGGCTACACCTTC.

The rearrangement links TRBV6-5 to TRBJ2-7; maybe TRBD1 (5 bases). The germline V and J ends were trimmed by 5 bases and 10 bases, with 12 bases remaining between them. Germline V lookup: CDR1 MNHEY, CDR2 SVGAGI. The CDR3 has 11 residues. The CDR3 loop reads CASSLDSRQYF. CDR3 sequence (DNA): TGTGCCAGCAGTCTAGACAGTCGCCAGTACTTC.

The chain uses TRBV7-2 and TRBJ1-2; tentatively, D is TRBD1 (5 bases). Germline CDR1 is SGHTA and CDR2 is FQGNSA. This CDR3 has 14 amino acids. V lost 6 bases and J lost 4, with 15 bases in between. The DNA of the CDR3 is TGTGCCAGCAGACCCCGGGGGGAAGCCTATGGCTACACCTTC. Translation: CASRPRGEAYGYTF.

J is TRBJ1-1 and V is TRBV28, with 9 bases fitting TRBD1. V lost 5 bases to trimming and J lost 5 bases; unmatched junction nucleotides: 9. Germline values: CDR1 MDHEN, CDR2 SYDVKM. This CDR3 has 15 amino acids. The DNA of the CDR3 is TGTGCCAGCAGTACCTCCGGACAGGGGAGAACTGAAGCTTTCTTT. Translating gives CASSTSGQGRTEAFF.